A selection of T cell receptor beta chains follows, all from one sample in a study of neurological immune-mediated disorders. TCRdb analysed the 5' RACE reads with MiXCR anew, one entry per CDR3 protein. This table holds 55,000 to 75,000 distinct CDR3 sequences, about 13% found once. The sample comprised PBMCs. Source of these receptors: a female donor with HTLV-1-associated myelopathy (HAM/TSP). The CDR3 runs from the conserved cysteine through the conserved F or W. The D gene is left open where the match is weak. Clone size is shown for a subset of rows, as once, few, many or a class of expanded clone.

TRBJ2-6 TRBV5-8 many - TGTGCCAGCAGCTTGGGGCGGGACAGTTACTCTGGGGCCAACGTCCTGACTTTC CASSLGRDSYSGANVLTF
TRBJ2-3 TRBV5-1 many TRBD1 TGCGCCAGCAGCTTGGCCAGGACAGGGGGTTCAGATACGCAGTATTTT CASSLARTGGSDTQYF
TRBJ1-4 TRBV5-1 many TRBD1 TGCGCCAGCAGCTTGGATTTGAGACAGGGCGGCGAAAAACTGTTTTTT CASSLDLRQGGEKLFF
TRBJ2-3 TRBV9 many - TGTGCCAGCAGCGGCTCTAGTAACCTTCTCTCAGATACGCAGTATTTT CASSGSSNLLSDTQYF
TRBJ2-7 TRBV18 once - TGTGCCAGCTCACCACCTAGCTCCTACGAGCCGTACTTC CASSPPSSYEPYF
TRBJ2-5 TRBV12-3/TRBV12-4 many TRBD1 TGTGCCAGCAGTCTTACAGGGGGCCAAGAGACCCAGTACTTC CASSLTGGQETQYF
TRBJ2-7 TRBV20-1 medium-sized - TGCAGTGCTAGTGCCCCCTTGGGCCATCGCTCCTACGAGCAGTACTTC CSASAPLGHRSYEQYF
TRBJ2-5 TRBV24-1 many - TGTGCCACCGGGGACAGCGGGGAGACCCAGTACTTC CATGDSGETQYF
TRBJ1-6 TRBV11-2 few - TGTGCCAGCAGCTTACGGAATTCACCCCTCCACTTT CASSLRNSPLHF
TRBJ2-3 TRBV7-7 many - TGTGCCAGCAGCTTACTACGGACAGATACGCAGTATTTT CASSLLRTDTQYF
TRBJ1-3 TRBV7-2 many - TGTGCCAGCAGCTTAGTCGGGGGGTTGGGAAACACCATATATTTT CASSLVGGLGNTIYF
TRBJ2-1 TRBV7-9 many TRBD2 TGTGCCAGCAGACCCCGGGAGGACCTATACAATGAGCAGTTCTTC CASRPREDLYNEQFF
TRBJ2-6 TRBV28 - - TGTGCCAGCAGTATCTCTGGGGCCAACGTCCTGACTTTC CASSISGANVLTF
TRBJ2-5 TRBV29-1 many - TGCAGCGTTGGAGGCGGGCTGGCGGAGACCCAGTACTTC CSVGGGLAETQYF
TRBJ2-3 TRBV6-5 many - TGTGCCACCTTGGGGGGCACAGATACGCAGTATTTT CATLGGTDTQYF
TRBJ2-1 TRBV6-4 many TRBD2 TGTGCCAGCACCGCACCGGGACTAGCGGGCCTAACCCCTTTCTTC CASTAPGLAGLTPFF
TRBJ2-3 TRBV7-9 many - TGTGCCAGCAGCTTAGGCCCGACGGCAGATACGCAGTATTTT CASSLGPTADTQYF
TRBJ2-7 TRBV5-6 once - TGTGTCAGCACCTTGGGTGGGAACGAGCAGTACTTC CVSTLGGNEQYF
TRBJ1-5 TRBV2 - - TGTGCCAGCACCCCACAGCGGCAGGGATATCAGCCCCAGCATTTT CASTPQRQGYQPQHF
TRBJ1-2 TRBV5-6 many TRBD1 TGTGCCAGCAGCCCCTCCGACAGGGAGTCGTATGGCTACACCTTC CASSPSDRESYGYTF
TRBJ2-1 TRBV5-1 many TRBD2 TGCGCCAGCAGCGTCTCAGCGGGGGGACCTTACAATGAGCAGTTCTTC CASSVSAGGPYNEQFF
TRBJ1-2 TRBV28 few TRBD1 TGTGCCAGCAGTCCCGAGACAGGGAAAGTGGAGGGCTTC CASSPETGKVEGF
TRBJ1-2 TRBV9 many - TGTGCCAGCAGCGCCAGGGGTAGGGCTGGCTACACCTTC CASSARGRAGYTF
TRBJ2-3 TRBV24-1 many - TGTGCCACCAGTGTCGGGGGTGGCACAGATACGCAGTATTTT CATSVGGGTDTQYF
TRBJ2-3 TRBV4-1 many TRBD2 TGCGCCAGCAGCCCTCAAGTGGCCTGGCGGGGGGGCCCAGATACGCAGTATTTT CASSPQVAWRGGPDTQYF
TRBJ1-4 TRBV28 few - TGTGCCAGCAGTTTTCTCGGACGGCAAACTAATGAAAAACTGTTTTTT CASSFLGRQTNEKLFF
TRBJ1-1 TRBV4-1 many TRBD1 TGCGCCAGCAGCCCCATCAACAGGGGGACGAACACTGAAGCTTTCTTT CASSPINRGTNTEAFF
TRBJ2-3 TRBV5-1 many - TGCGCCAGCAGCTTGGTCAATACGCAGTATTTT CASSLVNTQYF
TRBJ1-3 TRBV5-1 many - TGCGCCAGCAGCTTGGCCCTCTCTGGAAACACCATATATTTT CASSLALSGNTIYF
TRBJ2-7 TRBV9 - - TGTGCCAGCAGCGTAGGAGCGGGTATACCCAATGAGCAGTACTTC CASSVGAGIPNEQYF
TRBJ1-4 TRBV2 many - TGTGCCAGCAGTCAGTCTAATGAAAAACTGTTTTTT CASSQSNEKLFF
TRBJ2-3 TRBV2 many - TGTGCCAGCATCAAAGGGGCCAACACAGATACGCAGTATTTT CASIKGANTDTQYF
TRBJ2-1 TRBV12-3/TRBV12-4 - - TGTGCCAGCAGTTTAGACGGGGGTTCTGGGGATGAGCAGTTCTTC CASSLDGGSGDEQFF
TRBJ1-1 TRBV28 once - TGTGCCAGCAGTTCCCCCGGGGGGCGAACTGAAGCTTTCTTT CASSSPGGRTEAFF
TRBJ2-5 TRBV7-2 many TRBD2 TGTGCCAGCAGCCCTTTAGCGGGGGGGTCCTCGGGGAAGACCCAGTACTTC CASSPLAGGSSGKTQYF
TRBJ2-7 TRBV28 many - TGTGCCAGCAGGCGGTCAGGGGAAGGCGAGCAGTACTTC CASRRSGEGEQYF
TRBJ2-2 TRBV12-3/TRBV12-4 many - TGTGCCAGCAGTTTTTGGGGTCCCGGGGAGCTGTTTTTT CASSFWGPGELFF
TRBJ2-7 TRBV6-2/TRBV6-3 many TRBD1 TGTGCCAGCAGTTACCGGACCGGGACAGGGGCGAGGCAGTACTTC CASSYRTGTGARQYF
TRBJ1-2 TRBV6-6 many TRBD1 TGTGCCAGCAGTTCCCGACAGGGGGCTAACTATGGCTACACCTTC CASSSRQGANYGYTF
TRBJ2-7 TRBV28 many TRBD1 TGTGCCAGCAGTCTTACCGGGACAGGGGGCTACGAGCAGTACTTC CASSLTGTGGYEQYF
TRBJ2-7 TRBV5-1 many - TGCGCCAGCAGCTCCGGGACCGGCTACGAGCAGTACTTC CASSSGTGYEQYF
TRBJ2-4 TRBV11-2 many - TGTGCCAGCAGCCCCCGTGGGGCCAAAAACATTCAGTACTTC CASSPRGAKNIQYF
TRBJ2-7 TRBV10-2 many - TGCGCCAGCAGTGAGTCTTTCCAGTTTGGGTACGAGCAGTACTTC CASSESFQFGYEQYF
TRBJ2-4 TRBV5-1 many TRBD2 TGCGCCAGCAGCTTGGAACTAGCGGGTCCTTCCCTTCTAGCCAAAAACATTCAGTACTTC CASSLELAGPSLLAKNIQYF
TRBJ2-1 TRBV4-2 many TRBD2 TGTGCCAGCAGGTCTAGCGGGGGGGCCCGGAATGAGCAGTTCTTC CASRSSGGARNEQFF
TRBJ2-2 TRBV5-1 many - TGCGCCAGCAGCTTGGGAGGGCGCGGCGGGGAGCTGTTTTTT CASSLGGRGGELFF